Below are 16 T cell receptor beta chains sequenced from a single sample in a study of blood T cell repertoires in COVID-19. Libraries were prepared by immunoSEQ multiplex PCR; TCRdb keeps only in-frame clonotypes and omits some of them. Among about 250,000 clones, roughly nine tenths were seen once, and the ten largest hold 3.5% to 4%. The sample comprised PBMCs or T cells enriched from blood (not recorded which). These TCRs come from a woman in her 30s with acute COVID-19.

V and J are TRBV27 and TRBJ1-1; D not resolved. The germline V and J ends were trimmed by 6 bases and 6 bases, with 14 bases remaining between them. The CDR3 has 13 amino acids. The V gene's germline CDR1 is MNHEY and CDR2 SMNVEV (reference sequence). The CDR3 is CASSHPWQAEAFF. The CDR3, as DNA: TGTGCCAGCAGCCACCCCTGGCAGGCTGAAGCTTTCTTT.

This clone was observed a few times. The DNA of the CDR3 is TGTGCCATCAGTGAAGGACTAGCGGGGCAGGGGACCCAGTACTTC. Residues: CAISEGLAGQGTQYF. V and J are TRBV10-3 and TRBJ2-5, with 12 bases lining up with TRBD2. There are 15 residues in the CDR3. Trimming cost V 3 bases and J 7 bases; bases outside gene matches: 6. CDR1 and CDR2 (germline): ENHRY, SYGVKD.

This clone was counted a single time. V and J are TRBV7-2 and TRBJ1-2; D possibly corresponds to TRBD1 (5 bases). Germline values: CDR1 SGHTA, CDR2 FQGNSA. The length of the CDR3 is 15 residues. V was shortened by 5 bases and J by 1 base, with 14 bases between the two germline ends. The DNA of the CDR3 is TGTGCCAGCAGCACCCGACAGAGCAATAACTATGGCTACACCTTC. It translates to CASSTRQSNNYGYTF.

The J gene is TRBJ1-4, the V gene TRBV3-1 (or the pseudogene TRBV3-2); no reliable D call. The CDR3 runs 14 residues. Trimming took off 2 bases at V and 5 bases at J, with 9 bases between the two ends. Germline V gives CDR1 LGHDT, CDR2 YNNKEL (reference sequence). The CDR3 here is CASSQWRRNEKLFF. The CDR3, as DNA: TGTGCCAGCAGCCAATGGCGCAGGAATGAAAAACTGTTTTTT.

This rearrangement joins TRBV6-5 to TRBJ1-2; unclear D gene. Trimming pared 10 bases from V and 7 bases from J, leaving 16 bases between. This CDR3 contains 12 residues. Per germline, CDR1 MNHEY and CDR2 SVGAGI. This CDR3 is CATNPPGSGYTF. The CDR3 DNA reads as TGTGCCACCAACCCCCCCGGGTCTGGCTACACCTTC.

In this sample, this clone turned up many times. J is TRBJ2-5 and V is TRBV5-6, with D tentatively TRBD1 (6 bases). The V end lost 5 bases, the J end lost 12 bases, and 14 bases lay between the germline ends. Germline V gives CDR1 SGHDT, CDR2 YYEEEE. CDR3 length: 11 residues. CDR3 region: CASRGKQGEYF. CDR3 bases: TGTGCCAGCAGGGGAAAACAGGGAGAGTACTTC.

The CDR3 coding sequence is TGTGCCAGCAGTTCTAGCCTATCGAGGAACACTGAAGCTTTCTTT. This codes for CASSSSLSRNTEAFF. This chain uses TRBV27 with TRBJ1-1; D call uncertain. Trimming stripped 4 bases from V and 1 base from J, with 13 bases between. The germline V gene has CDR1 MNHEY and CDR2 SMNVEV (reference sequence). CDR3 size: 15 residues.

The rearrangement joins TRBV7-8 to TRBJ1-2; D gene uncertain. Germline CDR1 SGHVS, CDR2 FQNEAQ. This CDR3 spans 14 amino acids. V was clipped by 5 bases and J by 6 bases, with 16 bases between them. This CDR3 is CASSLGVGRDGYTF. The CDR3 DNA follows: TGTGCCAGCAGCCTCGGGGTGGGCAGAGATGGCTACACCTTC.

The chain joins TRBV2 to TRBJ2-7; the match to TRBD1 covers 7 bases. The V and J ends lost 8 bases and 4 bases, in that order; junction bases with no gene match: 5. There are 12 residues in the CDR3. Germline V gives CDR1 SNHLY, CDR2 FYNNEI. The CDR3 DNA reads TGTGCCAGCTCAGGGACAGAATACGAGCAGTACTTC. It translates to CASSGTEYEQYF.

As regards this clone: Other DNA sequences in the sample encode the same CDR3. V is TRBV19 and J is TRBJ1-4, with D hard to call. The CDR3 loop spans 13 amino acids. The germline V gene has CDR1 LNHDA and CDR2 SQIVND (reference sequence). The V end was cut by 5 bases, the J end by 0 bases, with 4 bases between. CDR3 sequence: CASSGATNEKLFF. The CDR3 nucleotides read TGTGCCAGTAGTGGAGCAACTAATGAAAAACTGTTTTTT.

This clone was seen a single time. The chain employs TRBV6-2 or TRBV6-3 and TRBJ2-7; D is possibly TRBD1 (6 bases). Germline-derived CDR1 and CDR2 are MNHEY and SVGEGT. V was cut by 4 bases and J by 3 bases, with 16 bases left in between. This CDR3 spans 15 amino acids. CDR3 coding DNA: TGTGCCAGCAGTTTCAGGACAGATCCGGTCTACGAGCAGTACTTC. Translation gives CASSFRTDPVYEQYF.

The genes are TRBV12-3 or TRBV12-4 and TRBJ1-6, with D perhaps TRBD1 (5 bases). This CDR3 region has 13 residues. Deletions cut 3 bases from V and 10 bases from J, with 10 bases between. CDR3 nucleotides: TGTGCCAGCAGTTTCGGTCAGGGATCACCCCTCCACTTT. As protein: CASSFGQGSPLHF.

The chain has TRBV19 and TRBJ2-3; 9 bases align to TRBD1. Germline CDR1 LNHDA, CDR2 SQIVND (reference sequence). V trimming: 4 bases; J trimming: 3 bases; junction bases outside the gene matches: 5. The CDR3 has 15 residues. The CDR3 nucleotides read TGTGCCAGTAGTAGGAACAGGGGGCGTACAGATACGCAGTATTTT. Translated, it gives CASSRNRGRTDTQYF. The full variable domain, in which reference TRBV19 and TRBJ2-3 provide the parts outside the CDR3, is DGGITQSPKYLFRKEGQNVTLSCEQNLNHDAMYWYRQDPGQGLRLIYYSQIVNDFQKGDIAEGYSVSREKKESFPLTVTSAQKNPTAFYLCASSRNRGRTDTQYFGPGTRLTVL.

The gene calls are TRBV6-4 and TRBJ1-2; the D gene is possibly TRBD1 (5 bases). Trimming cost V 3 bases and J 12 bases, with 17 bases left between them. Germline V lookup: CDR1 MRHNA, CDR2 SNTAGT. The CDR3 is 13 amino acids. This chain's CDR3 is CASSEDHGGRNTF. The DNA for the CDR3 is TGTGCCAGCAGTGAAGACCATGGGGGGAGGAACACCTTC.

The rearrangement uses TRBV19 and TRBJ1-5, with 8 bases matching TRBD1. J was trimmed by 4 bases and V by 4 bases; bases with no gene match: 9. Germline CDR1 reads LNHDA; CDR2 reads SQIVND (reference sequence). This CDR3 comprises 16 residues. The DNA for the CDR3 is TGTGCCAGTAGTACTTTTAGGACAGGGAGGAATCAGCCCCAGCATTTT. As protein: CASSTFRTGRNQPQHF.

The chain couples TRBV29-1 to TRBJ1-4; 7 nucleotides align to TRBD1. Unmatched junction bases numbered 4, after V lost 6 bases and J lost 3 bases. Germline values: CDR1 SQVTM, CDR2 ANQGSEA. CDR3 size: 13 residues. The CDR3, as DNA: TGCAGCGTGGGGGACAGCCCTAATGAAAAACTGTTTTTT. Translated: CSVGDSPNEKLFF.